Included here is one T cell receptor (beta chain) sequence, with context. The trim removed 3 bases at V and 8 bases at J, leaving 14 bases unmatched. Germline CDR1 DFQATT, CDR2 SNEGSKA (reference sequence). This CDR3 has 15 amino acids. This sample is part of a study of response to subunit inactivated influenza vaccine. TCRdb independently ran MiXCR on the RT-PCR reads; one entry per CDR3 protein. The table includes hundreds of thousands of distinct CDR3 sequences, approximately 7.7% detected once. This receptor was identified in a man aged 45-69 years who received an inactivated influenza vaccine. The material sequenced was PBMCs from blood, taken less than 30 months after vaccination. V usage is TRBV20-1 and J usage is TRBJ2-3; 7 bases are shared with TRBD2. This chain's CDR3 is CSASLGGGNDGTQYF. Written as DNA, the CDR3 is TGCAGTGCTAGTCTTGGGGGAGGGAACGATGGTACGCAGTATTTT.